This TCR beta chain is drawn from a study of identifying expanded T cells in peripheral blood. Study-wide findings and caveats: Clone count variance between roughly 2-week samples rose with total template count.

Some clones are missing from TCRdb's copy, which holds only in-frame ones; the method was immunoSEQ multiplex PCR. This sample has 100,000 to 150,000 clones, with 84% found just once. A remark on this clone: The antigen is unknown.

CDR1 is MGHRA and CDR2 is YSYEKL in the germline V gene. The CDR3 has 15 residues. Trimming removed 0 bases at V and 8 bases at J, with 13 bases between. This chain links TRBV4-1 with TRBJ1-4; D not resolved. The sequencing input was blood. This TCR came from a person aged 18-69 years in good health. The CDR3 bases are TGCGCCAGCAGCCAAGAACGTTTCCCGAACGAAAAACTGTTTTTT. Its translation: CASSQERFPNEKLFF.